This TCR beta chain was profiled in a study of OX40 agonist ivuxolimab in advanced cancers. General study findings and limits: Blood T cells, both CD4+ and CD8+, expanded clonally by week 6 at 0.1 to 3.0 mg/kg.

J lost 4 bases, V lost 5 bases, and 7 bases had no gene match. This CDR3 region has 15 residues. Germline V gives CDR1 SGHAT, CDR2 FQDESV (reference sequence). As for this clone: Its antigen remains unidentified.

The table came from immunoSEQ multiplex PCR; TCRdb's copy has only in-frame clones and leaves some out. There are 65,000 to 75,000 clones in the sample; around 89% occur only once, and over 3% lies in the top ten. The genes are TRBV11-1 and TRBJ2-4, with TRBD1 matching over 8 bases. The source is an adult with an advanced solid tumor such as melanoma, head and neck, liver or kidney cancer. The input for sequencing was CD4+ or CD8+ T cells sorted from blood, taken in a trial of the OX40 agonist ivuxolimab. The CDR3 loop reads CASSLPTGGKNIQYF. The DNA for the CDR3 is TGTGCCAGCAGCCTCCCCACAGGGGGAAAAAACATTCAGTACTTC.